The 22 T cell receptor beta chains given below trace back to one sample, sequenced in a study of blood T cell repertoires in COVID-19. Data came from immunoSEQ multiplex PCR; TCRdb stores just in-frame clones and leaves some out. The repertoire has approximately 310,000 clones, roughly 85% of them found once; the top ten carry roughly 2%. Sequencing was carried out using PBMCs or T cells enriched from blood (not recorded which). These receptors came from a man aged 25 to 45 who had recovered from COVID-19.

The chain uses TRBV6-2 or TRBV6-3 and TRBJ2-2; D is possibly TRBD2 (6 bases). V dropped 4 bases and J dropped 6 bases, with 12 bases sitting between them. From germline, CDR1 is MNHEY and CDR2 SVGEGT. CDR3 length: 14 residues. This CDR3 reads CASSLGGSAGELFF. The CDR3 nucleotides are TGTGCCAGCAGTTTGGGGGGTAGCGCCGGGGAGCTGTTTTTT.

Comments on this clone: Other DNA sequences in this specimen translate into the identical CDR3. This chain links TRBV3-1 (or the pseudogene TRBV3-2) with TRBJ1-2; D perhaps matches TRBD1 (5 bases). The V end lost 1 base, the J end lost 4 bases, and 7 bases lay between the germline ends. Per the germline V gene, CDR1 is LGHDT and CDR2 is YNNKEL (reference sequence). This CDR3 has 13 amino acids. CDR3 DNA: TGTGCCAGCAGCCAAGGACAGTTCTATGGCTACACCTTC. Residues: CASSQGQFYGYTF.

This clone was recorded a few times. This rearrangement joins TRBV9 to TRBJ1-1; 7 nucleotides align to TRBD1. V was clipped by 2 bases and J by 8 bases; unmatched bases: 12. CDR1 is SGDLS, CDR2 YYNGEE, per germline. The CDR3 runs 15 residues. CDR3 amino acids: CASSVTGDVHPEAFF. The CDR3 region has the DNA TGTGCCAGCAGCGTCACAGGGGACGTTCATCCAGAAGCTTTCTTT.

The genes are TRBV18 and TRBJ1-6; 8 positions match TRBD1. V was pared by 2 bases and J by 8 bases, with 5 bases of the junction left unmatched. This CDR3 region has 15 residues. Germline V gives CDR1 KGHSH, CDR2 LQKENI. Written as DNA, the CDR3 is TGTGCCAGCTCACCAAGACAGGGGAATGATTCACCCCTCCACTTT. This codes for CASSPRQGNDSPLHF.

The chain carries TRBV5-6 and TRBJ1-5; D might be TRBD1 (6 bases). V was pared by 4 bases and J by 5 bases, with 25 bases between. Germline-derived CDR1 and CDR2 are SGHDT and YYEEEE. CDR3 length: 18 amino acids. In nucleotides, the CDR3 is TGTGCCAGCAGCCGCGCCGGACAGCTGGGCGTAAGCCATCAGCCCCAGCATTTT. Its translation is CASSRAGQLGVSHQPQHF.

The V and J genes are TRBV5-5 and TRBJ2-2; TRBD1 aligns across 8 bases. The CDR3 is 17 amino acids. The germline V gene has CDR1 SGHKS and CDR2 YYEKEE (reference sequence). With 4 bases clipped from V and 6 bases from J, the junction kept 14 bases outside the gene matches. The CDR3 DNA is TGTGCCAGCAGCCCGGGGAGGTTCAGGGGGCTTTCCGGGGAGCTGTTTTTT. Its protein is CASSPGRFRGLSGELFF.

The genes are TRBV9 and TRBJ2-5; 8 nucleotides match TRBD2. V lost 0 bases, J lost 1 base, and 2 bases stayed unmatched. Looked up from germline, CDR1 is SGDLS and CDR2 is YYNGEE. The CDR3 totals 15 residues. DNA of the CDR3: TGTGCCAGCAGCGTAGGAGCGGGGGCCCAAGAGACCCAGTACTTC. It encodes CASSVGAGAQETQYF.

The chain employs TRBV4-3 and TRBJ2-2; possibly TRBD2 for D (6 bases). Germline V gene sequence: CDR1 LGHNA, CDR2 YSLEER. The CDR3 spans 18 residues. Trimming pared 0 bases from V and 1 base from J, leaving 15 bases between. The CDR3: CASSQETLARLNTGELFF. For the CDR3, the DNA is TGCGCCAGCAGCCAAGAAACACTAGCAAGATTGAACACCGGGGAGCTGTTTTTT.

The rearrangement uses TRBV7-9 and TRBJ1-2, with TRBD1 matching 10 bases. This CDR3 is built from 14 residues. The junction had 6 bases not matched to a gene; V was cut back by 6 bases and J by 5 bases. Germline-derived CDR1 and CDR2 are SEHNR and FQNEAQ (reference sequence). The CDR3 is CASRRQGAGYGYTF. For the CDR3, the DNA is TGTGCCAGCAGACGACAGGGGGCAGGGTATGGCTACACCTTC. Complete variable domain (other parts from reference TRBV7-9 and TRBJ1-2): DTGVSQNPRHKITKRGQNVTFRCDPISEHNRLYWYRQTLGQGPEFLTYFQNEAQLEKSRLLSDRFSAERPKGSFSTLEIQRTEQGDSAMYLCASRRQGAGYGYTFGSGTRLTVV.

The chain's CDR3 is CASSQQGTTNEKLFF. The CDR3 DNA reads TGTGCCAGCAGCCAGCAGGGAACAACTAATGAAAAACTGTTTTTT. The chain combines TRBV3-1 (or the pseudogene TRBV3-2) with TRBJ1-4; maybe TRBD1 (5 bases). CDR3 size: 15 residues. Germline CDR1 is LGHDT and CDR2 is YNNKEL (reference sequence). Trimming stripped 3 bases from V and 0 bases from J, with 8 bases between.

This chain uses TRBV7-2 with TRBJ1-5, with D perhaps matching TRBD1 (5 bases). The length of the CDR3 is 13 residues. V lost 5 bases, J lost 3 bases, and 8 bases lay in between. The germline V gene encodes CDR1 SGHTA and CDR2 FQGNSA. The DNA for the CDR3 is TGTGCCAGCAGCGGACACCCCAATCAGCCCCAGCATTTT. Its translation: CASSGHPNQPQHF.

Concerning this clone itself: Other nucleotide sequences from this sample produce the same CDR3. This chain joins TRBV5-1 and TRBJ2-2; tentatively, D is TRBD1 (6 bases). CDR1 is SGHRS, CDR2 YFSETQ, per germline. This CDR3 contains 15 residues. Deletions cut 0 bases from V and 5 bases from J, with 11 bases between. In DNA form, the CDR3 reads TGCGCCAGCAGCTTGGAGGGGGTAGGGACCGGGGAGCTGTTTTTT. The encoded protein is CASSLEGVGTGELFF. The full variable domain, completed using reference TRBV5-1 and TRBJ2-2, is KAGVTQTPRYLIKTRGQQVTLSCSPISGHRSVSWYQQTPGQGLQFLFEYFSETQRNKGNFPGRFSGRQFSNSRSEMNVSTLELGDSALYLCASSLEGVGTGELFFGEGSRLTVL.

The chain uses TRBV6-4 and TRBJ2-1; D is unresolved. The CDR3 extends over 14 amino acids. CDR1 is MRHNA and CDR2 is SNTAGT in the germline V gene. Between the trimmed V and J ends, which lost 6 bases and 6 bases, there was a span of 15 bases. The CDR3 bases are TGTGCCAGCAGACTCGAGGAGTCCGCCAATGAGCAGTTCTTC. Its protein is CASRLEESANEQFF.

Written as DNA, the CDR3 is TGTGCCACCCTAGCGGGGTCTCAGAGAGGGGAGCTGTTTTTT. Translating it yields CATLAGSQRGELFF. The V gene is TRBV10-3, the J gene TRBJ2-2, with 9 bases lining up with TRBD2. V trimming: 10 bases; J trimming: 8 bases; junction bases outside the gene matches: 11. This CDR3 is built from 14 residues. The V gene's germline CDR1 is ENHRY and CDR2 SYGVKD.

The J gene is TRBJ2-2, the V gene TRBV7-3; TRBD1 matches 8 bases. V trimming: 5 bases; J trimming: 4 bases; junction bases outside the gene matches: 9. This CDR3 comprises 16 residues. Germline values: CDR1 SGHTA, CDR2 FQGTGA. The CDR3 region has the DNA TGTGCCAGCAGCCGAGCCGGACAGGGCAGCACCGGGGAGCTGTTTTTT. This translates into CASSRAGQGSTGELFF.

This CDR3 is CASSLDGTSTDTQYF. CDR3 sequence (DNA): TGCGCCAGCAGCTTGGATGGGACTAGCACAGATACGCAGTATTTT. V gene TRBV5-1 combines with J gene TRBJ2-3; tentative D call: TRBD2 (6 bases). The CDR3 length is 15 residues. Germline V gene data show CDR1 as SGHRS and CDR2 as YFSETQ. V lost 0 bases to trimming and J lost 0 bases, with 8 bases between them.

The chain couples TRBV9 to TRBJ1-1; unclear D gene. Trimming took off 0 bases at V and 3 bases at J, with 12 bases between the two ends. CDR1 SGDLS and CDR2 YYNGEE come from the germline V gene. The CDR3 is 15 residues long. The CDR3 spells CASSVGGPRDTEAFF. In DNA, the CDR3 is TGTGCCAGCAGCGTAGGAGGACCGCGGGACACTGAAGCTTTCTTT.

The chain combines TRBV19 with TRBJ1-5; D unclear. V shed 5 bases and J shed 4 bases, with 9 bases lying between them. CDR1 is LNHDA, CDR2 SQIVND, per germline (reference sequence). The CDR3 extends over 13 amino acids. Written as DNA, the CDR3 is TGTGCCAGTAGTTTTGGTCTAAATCAGCCCCAGCATTTT. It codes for CASSFGLNQPQHF.

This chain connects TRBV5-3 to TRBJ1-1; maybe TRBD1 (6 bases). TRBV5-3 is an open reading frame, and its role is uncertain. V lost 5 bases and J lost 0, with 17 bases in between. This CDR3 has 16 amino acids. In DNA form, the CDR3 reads TGTGCCAGAAGGCGGGCAGGGGACGAATTGAACACTGAAGCTTTCTTT. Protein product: CARRRAGDELNTEAFF.

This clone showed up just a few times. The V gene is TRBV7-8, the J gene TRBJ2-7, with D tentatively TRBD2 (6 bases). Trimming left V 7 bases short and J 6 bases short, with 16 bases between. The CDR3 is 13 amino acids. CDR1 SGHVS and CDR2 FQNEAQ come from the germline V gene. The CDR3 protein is CASIDRERGEQYF. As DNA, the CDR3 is TGTGCCAGCATCGACCGGGAGAGGGGCGAGCAGTACTTC.

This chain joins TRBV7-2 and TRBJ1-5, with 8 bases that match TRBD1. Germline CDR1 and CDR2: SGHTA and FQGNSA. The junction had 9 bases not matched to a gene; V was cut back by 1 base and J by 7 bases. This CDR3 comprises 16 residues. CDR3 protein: CASSLGPGGIGQPQHF. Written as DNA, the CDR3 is TGTGCCAGCAGCTTAGGACCAGGGGGCATCGGCCAGCCCCAGCATTTT.

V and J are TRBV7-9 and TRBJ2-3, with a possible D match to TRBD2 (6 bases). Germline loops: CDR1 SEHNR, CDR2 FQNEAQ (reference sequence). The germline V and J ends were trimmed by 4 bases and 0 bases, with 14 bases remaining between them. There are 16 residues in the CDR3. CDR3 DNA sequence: TGTGCCAGCAGCTCTCTTGGCGGGGTTAGCACAGATACGCAGTATTTT. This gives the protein CASSSLGGVSTDTQYF.